This T cell receptor beta chain was sequenced for a study of identical twins. This clonotype has at least ten counts. Its antigen remains unidentified. Study outcomes and limitations: Insertions ran lower in abundant cord blood beta clonotypes, though not in memory repertoires. The models gave estimates that fell short of the out-of-frame TCR alpha sharing seen in monozygotic twins. Among beta out-of-frame sequences, excess sharing between twins appeared weaker.

MiXCR, run by TCRdb on the 5' RACE reads, gives a single entry per CDR3 protein. This sample has about 1.7 million distinct CDR3 sequences, with about 31% found just once. Material for sequencing was cord blood. This sequence was found in a newborn girl in good health.

The CDR3 here is CASSSGVADTETQYF. The CDR3 region has the DNA TGCGCCAGCAGCTCCGGCGTAGCGGATACAGAGACCCAGTACTTC. The chain links TRBV5-1 to TRBJ2-5; weak D call: TRBD2 (6 bases). The CDR3 is 15 amino acids. V was cut by 3 bases and J by 4 bases, with 16 bases left in between. The V gene's germline CDR1 is SGHRS and CDR2 YFSETQ.